These 6 T cell receptor beta chains share one sample of origin, sequenced in a study of blood T cell repertoires in COVID-19. Repertoires were generated with immunoSEQ multiplex PCR, while TCRdb's copy carries only in-frame clones and drops some. The data show roughly 67,000 clones, with 70% to 90% seen just once and roughly 1.2% held by the top ten. Sequenced input: peripheral blood. The receptors derive from a woman aged 60 to 75 with acute or convalescent COVID-19.

The V and J genes are TRBV6-5 and TRBJ2-5, with 9 bases lining up with TRBD1. Per germline, CDR1 MNHEY and CDR2 SVGAGI. Trimming at V came to 6 bases and at J to 8 bases, leaving 13 bases not matched to a gene. This CDR3 comprises 15 residues. DNA of the CDR3: TGTGCCAGCAGCCTGGGGACAGGGTTCGAAGCCACCCAGTACTTC. This codes for CASSLGTGFEATQYF.

As concerns this clone: The germline gene is not matched at one end of the junction; a read error may be the cause. The chain recombines TRBV5-1 with TRBJ2-2, with TRBD1 matching over 7 bases. The germline CDR1 and CDR2 sequences are SGHRS and YFSETQ. CDR3 size: 15 residues. CDR3 sequence reads: CASTLGQSNTGELFF. The DNA for the CDR3 is TGCGCCAGCACCTTGGGACAGAGCAACACCGGGGAGCTGTTTTTT.

The genes are TRBV5-1 and TRBJ1-2; 7 bases match TRBD1. The CDR3 sequence is 13 residues long. Germline trimming cut 0 bases from V and 7 bases from J; bases unmatched to any gene: 3. The V gene's germline CDR1 is SGHRS and CDR2 YFSETQ. DNA of the CDR3: TGCGCCAGCAGCTTGGAGGGGGCGTTTGGCTACACCTTC. Translation: CASSLEGAFGYTF.

The chain's CDR3 is CASSLERADTQYF. The CDR3 DNA reads TGTGCCAGCAGCCTAGAGCGCGCAGATACGCAGTATTTT. The chain combines TRBV7-9 with TRBJ2-3; no definite D call. The CDR3 loop spans 13 amino acids. The V gene's germline CDR1 is SEHNR and CDR2 FQNEAQ (reference sequence). The V end lost 5 bases, the J end lost 4 bases, and 10 bases lay between the germline ends.

This sequence joins TRBV11-2 and TRBJ2-5, with 13 bases aligning to TRBD2. The germline gives CDR1 SGHAT, CDR2 FQNNGV. V shed 1 base, J shed 4 bases, and the junction held 6 bases outside the gene matches. The CDR3 covers 17 residues. The DNA for the CDR3 is TGTGCCAGCAGCTTAGTACTAGCGGGGGGGCCTCGAGAGACCCAGTACTTC. Protein sequence: CASSLVLAGGPRETQYF.

The rearrangement joins TRBV7-9 to TRBJ1-2; D remains ambiguous. Deletions cut 2 bases from V and 2 bases from J, with 9 bases between. Looked up from germline, CDR1 is SEHNR and CDR2 is FQNEAQ (reference sequence). CDR3 length equals 14 residues. The CDR3 nucleotides are TGTGCCAGCAGCTTATCCGACGGGAACTATGGCTACACCTTC. Translating gives CASSLSDGNYGYTF.